A selection of T cell receptor beta chains follows, all from one sample in a study of Graves' ophthalmopathy and Graves' hyperthyroidism. TCRdb ran MiXCR on the multiplex PCR reads and lists one entry per CDR3 protein. In the table there are 350,000 to 450,000 distinct CDR3 sequences, 15% to 20% of which are singletons. The sample taken for sequencing was peripheral blood. The receptors stem from a woman aged 18-29 years with Graves' ophthalmopathy. The CDR3 runs from the conserved cysteine through the conserved F or W. A D gene is named only where the DNA matches it firmly. Only part of the rows carry a size: once, few, many, or a class if the clone is expanded.

clone_size,v_call,d_call,j_call,cdr3_aa,cdr3_nt
NA,TRBV10-3,NA,TRBJ2-5,CAISESRETLKTQYF,TGTGCCATCAGTGAGTCTCGGGAGACGCTGAAGACCCAGTACTTC
many,TRBV5-1,TRBD2,TRBJ2-7,CASSQDGTSVYEQYF,TGCGCCAGCAGTCAGGACGGGACTAGCGTCTACGAGCAGTACTTC
NA,TRBV15,TRBD1,TRBJ1-2,CATSRSGDRGRYGYTF,TGTGCCACCAGCAGATCTGGGGACAGGGGGCGTTATGGCTACACCTTC
many,TRBV19,NA,TRBJ1-1,CASKAGGGTEAFF,TGTGCCAGTAAAGCGGGCGGAGGGACTGAAGCTTTCTTT
many,TRBV27,TRBD1,TRBJ1-1,CASSPRQGRRTEAFF,TGTGCCAGCAGTCCACGACAGGGTAGGAGGACTGAAGCTTTCTTT
NA,TRBV6-1,NA,TRBJ2-7,CASSKVVSYEQYF,TGTGCCAGCAGTAAAGTCGTCAGCTACGAGCAGTACTTC
many,TRBV15,TRBD1,TRBJ1-5,CATSRDIGTGGFLVNSNQPQHF,TGTGCCACCAGCAGAGATATCGGTACAGGGGGCTTTCTCGTTAATAGCAATCAGCCCCAGCATTTT
many,TRBV3-1,TRBD1,TRBJ2-7,CASSIGTGLYEQYF,TGTGCCAGCAGCATCGGGACAGGGCTTTACGAGCAGTACTTC
many,TRBV7-2,TRBD1,TRBJ2-4,CASSFDRVGIQYF,TGTGCCAGCAGCTTCGACAGGGTTGGAATTCAGTACTTC
many,TRBV29-1,NA,TRBJ2-4,CSVEGGSKNIQYF,TGCAGCGTTGAAGGGGGGTCCAAAAACATTCAGTACTTC
NA,TRBV6-2/TRBV6-3,NA,TRBJ2-7,CASSYSSYEQHF,TGTGCCAGCAGTTATAGTTCCTACGAGCAGCACTTC
many,TRBV12-3/TRBV12-4,NA,TRBJ2-5,CASSLAPGTEDQETQYF,TGTGCCAGCAGTCTCGCTCCCGGGACGGAAGACCAAGAGACCCAGTACTTC
many,TRBV27,NA,TRBJ1-5,CASRPTPGGGGNQPQHF,TGTGCCAGCAGACCTACCCCGGGGGGAGGGGGCAATCAGCCCCAGCATTTT
many,TRBV28,NA,TRBJ2-7,CASRTPYEQYF,TGTGCCAGCAGGACGCCCTACGAGCAGTACTTC
NA,TRBV20-1,NA,TRBJ2-5,CSARAGVAETQYF,TGCAGTGCTAGAGCGGGAGTGGCGGAGACCCAGTACTTC
few,TRBV5-1,NA,TRBJ2-7,CASSRRGEAYEQYF,TGCGCCAGCAGCCGACGCGGGGAGGCCTACGAGCAGTACTTC
many,TRBV28,NA,TRBJ2-4,CASSVIGYIQYF,TGTGCCAGCAGTGTGATTGGGTACATTCAGTACTTC
many,TRBV7-9,NA,TRBJ1-1,CASSYQGFSNTEAFF,TGTGCCAGCAGCTACCAGGGATTCTCGAACACTGAAGCTTTCTTT
many,TRBV7-3,TRBD1,TRBJ2-7,CASSARQGSYEQYF,TGTGCCAGCAGCGCCCGACAGGGGTCATACGAGCAGTACTTC
NA,TRBV12-3/TRBV12-4,NA,TRBJ1-1,CASSAGYWAFF,TGTGCCAGCAGCGCAGGGTATTGGGCTTTCTTT
NA,TRBV11-2,TRBD1,TRBJ1-5,CASSLRGQGSNQPQHF,TGTGCCAGCAGCTTAAGGGGACAGGGCAGCAATCAGCCCCAGCATTTT
many,TRBV28,NA,TRBJ2-5,CASSEGARGLEETQYF,TGTGCCAGCAGTGAGGGGGCGCGGGGCCTGGAAGAGACCCAGTACTTC
NA,TRBV7-9,NA,TRBJ2-7,CASSPGGPSSYEQYF,TGTGCCAGCAGCCCAGGGGGGCCTAGCTCCTACGAGCAGTACTTC
many,TRBV6-5,NA,TRBJ1-2,CATDSYGYTF,TGTGCCACCGACAGTTATGGCTACACCTTC
many,TRBV19,TRBD2,TRBJ2-7,CASSRNGLAGSYEQYF,TGTGCCAGTAGTAGAAACGGACTAGCGGGTTCCTACGAGCAGTACTTC
many,TRBV6-1,TRBD1,TRBJ1-1,CASSEVGQDTEAFF,TGTGCCAGCAGTGAAGTGGGACAGGACACTGAAGCTTTCTTT
many,TRBV28,NA,TRBJ2-7,CASKQGGRTYEQYF,TGTGCCAGCAAACAAGGGGGAAGGACCTACGAGCAGTACTTC